This record concerns one TCR beta chain sequence. These data come from a study of blood T cell repertoires in COVID-19. Overall study: COVID-19 samples, acute and convalescent, were from the United States, Italy and Spain.

The CDR3 totals 16 residues. Trimming removed 6 bases from V and 4 bases from J; junction bases left unmatched: 5. From germline, CDR1 is LNHDA and CDR2 SQIVND (reference sequence). In the study's own analysis: The authors estimated nucleated cell counts from reference gene primer amplification. Sequenced by immunoSEQ multiplex PCR; TCRdb stores in-frame clones only, minus some. The D gene and trimming were derived from the DNA, and the V and J assignments and clone size from that table. The repertoire holds roughly 150,000 clones, with approximately 88% as singletons. This chain joins TRBV19 and TRBJ2-1; 14 nucleotides align to TRBD2. This TCR was recovered from a human donor in a cohort sampled during active COVID-19. Input material: peripheral blood. CDR3 in DNA: TGTGCCAGTAGGCGGACTAGCGGGGGGACATACAATGAGCAGTTCTTC. It codes for CASRRTSGGTYNEQFF.